The sequence of this T cell receptor beta chain was determined in a study of cytomegalovirus exposure and HLA in healthy donors. Study-wide results and limits: A likely sequencing artifact accounted for one observed cluster of highly shared sequence variants.

With respect to this clone: The target antigen is unknown.

In the PCR, 60 Vbeta and 13 Jbeta primers were used. Data came from immunoSEQ multiplex PCR; TCRdb stores just in-frame clones and leaves some out. The repertoire consists of roughly 120,000 clones, with around three quarters occurring once and the leading ten covering 4.9%. This clonotype was sampled from a man in his forties or fifties in good health and CMV-seropositive. The sample was PBMCs.

CDR3 in amino acids: CASSMGQQYNEQFF. The CDR3 bases are TGTGCCAGCAGTATGGGACAACAATACAATGAGCAGTTCTTC. The chain combines TRBV6-5 with TRBJ2-1, with D possibly TRBD1 on 6 matching bases. Germline-derived CDR1 and CDR2 are MNHEY and SVGAGI. Trimming removed 5 bases at V and 4 bases at J, with 12 bases between. This CDR3 is built from 14 residues.